The 16 T cell receptor beta chains presented below share a single source sample, sequenced in a study of graft-versus-host responses after intestinal transplantation. Clones were sequenced by immunoSEQ multiplex PCR, and TCRdb holds only the in-frame ones, with some missing. The table has under 45,000 clones, about 90% seen once. Specimen: PBMCs, collected 260 to 270 days after transplant. The receptor source for this set is a human patient who received an intestinal transplant, so some T cells may come from the graft donor.

The J gene is TRBJ1-4, the V gene TRBV9; 7 nucleotides line up with TRBD1. CDR1 SGDLS and CDR2 YYNGEE come from the germline V gene. The CDR3 spans 15 residues. V gave up 3 bases and J gave up 8 bases; unmatched junction bases: 10. As DNA, the CDR3 is TGTGCCAGCAGCGCCGGGACAGCCGTAAACGAAAAACTGTTTTTT. As protein: CASSAGTAVNEKLFF.

The chain uses TRBV7-8 and TRBJ1-6; possibly TRBD1 for D (6 bases). V gave up 8 bases and J gave up 7 bases, with 15 bases separating them. The CDR3 is made up of 14 amino acids. The germline CDR1 and CDR2 sequences are SGHVS and FQNEAQ. Written as DNA, the CDR3 is TGTGCCAGCGTTCAGGGGCAGGGGAATTCACCCCTCCACTTT. Translation gives CASVQGQGNSPLHF.

The rearrangement uses TRBV30 and TRBJ1-5; 7 positions match TRBD1. There are 13 residues in the CDR3. The V and J ends lost 1 base and 4 bases, in that order; junction bases with no gene match: 1. CDR1 is GTSNPN, CDR2 SVGIG, per germline (reference sequence). CDR3 amino acids: CAWSEGANQPQHF. The CDR3, as DNA: TGTGCCTGGAGTGAGGGGGCGAATCAGCCCCAGCATTTT.

The CDR3 reads CASSRGNFYEQYF. The CDR3, as DNA: TGTGCCAGCAGTCGAGGAAATTTCTACGAGCAGTACTTC. The J gene is TRBJ2-7, the V gene TRBV6-5; no firm D call. The CDR3 contains 13 residues. Trimming removed 5 bases from V and 3 bases from J, with 11 bases in between. Germline V CDR1 and CDR2: MNHEY, SVGAGI.

The chain combines TRBV6-5 with TRBJ2-3; tentatively, D is TRBD2 (7 bases). From germline, CDR1 is MNHEY and CDR2 SVGAGI. CDR3 length equals 14 residues. V was pared by 6 bases and J by 6 bases, with 16 bases between. CDR3 amino acids: CASSPTGRGDTQYF. The CDR3 DNA reads TGTGCCAGCAGCCCCACAGGGAGGGGGGATACGCAGTATTTT.

This rearrangement joins TRBV19 to TRBJ1-5, with D tentatively TRBD1 (5 bases). CDR1 is LNHDA, CDR2 SQIVND, per germline (reference sequence). The CDR3 has 13 residues. The germline V and J ends were trimmed by 4 bases and 6 bases, with 10 bases remaining between them. DNA for the CDR3: TGTGCCAGTAGTAAACAGAGGGGTCAGCCCCAGCATTTT. It yields the protein CASSKQRGQPQHF.

This chain joins TRBV2 and TRBJ1-1, with TRBD1 identical over 7 bases. Trimming removed 0 bases from V and 3 bases from J; junction bases left unmatched: 4. CDR1 and CDR2 (germline): SNHLY, FYNNEI. The CDR3 contains 15 residues. CDR3 sequence reads: CASSEARQGHTEAFF. DNA for the CDR3: TGTGCCAGCAGTGAAGCGAGACAGGGCCACACTGAAGCTTTCTTT.

The chain recombines TRBV7-7 with TRBJ1-6; possibly TRBD1 for D (6 bases). V was pared by 10 bases and J by 0 bases, with 22 bases between. CDR1 and CDR2 (germline): SSHAT, FNYEAQ (reference sequence). The CDR3 contains 18 residues. CDR3 DNA sequence: TGTGCCAACACCAGGGGCCCACGCGGATCCTCCTATAATTCACCCCTCCACTTT. Residues: CANTRGPRGSSYNSPLHF.

V usage is TRBV6-1 and J usage is TRBJ1-1; no clear D. Germline V gene sequence: CDR1 MNHNS, CDR2 SASEGT. There are 11 residues in the CDR3. Trimming took 8 bases from V and 1 from J, leaving 5 bases between them. The CDR3 nucleotides read TGTGCCAGCTTAAAGAACACTGAAGCTTTCTTT. It is translated as CASLKNTEAFF.

The rearrangement uses TRBV10-2 and TRBJ2-5; 8 bases agree with TRBD2. Germline CDR1 and CDR2: WSHSY and SAAADI. Losses at the gene ends were 7 bases for V and 5 bases for J; bases not matched to a gene: 9. CDR3 length equals 14 residues. This CDR3 is CASTSGGPEETQYF. In DNA, the CDR3 is TGCGCCAGCACCTCGGGGGGGCCAGAGGAGACCCAGTACTTC.

A single count supports this clone. This chain connects TRBV6-5 to TRBJ2-1; D is perhaps TRBD1 (7 bases). The CDR3 is made up of 12 amino acids. From germline, CDR1 is MNHEY and CDR2 SVGAGI. Trimming left V 7 bases short and J 8 bases short, with 12 bases between. The CDR3 DNA reads TGTGCCAGCACCCAGGGGGGTGATGAGCAGTTCTTC. Protein: CASTQGGDEQFF.

This clone is a singleton in its sample. The genes are TRBV6-5 and TRBJ2-7; D not resolved. This CDR3 spans 13 amino acids. Trimming removed 4 bases from V and 5 bases from J, with 12 bases in between. Per germline, CDR1 MNHEY and CDR2 SVGAGI. DNA of the CDR3: TGTGCCAGCAGTTCGGAGTTGGGTAACGAGCAGTACTTC. Translated: CASSSELGNEQYF.

The chain combines TRBV5-1 with TRBJ1-1; D gene unclear. In germline, CDR1 is SGHRS, CDR2 YFSETQ. This CDR3 is 13 amino acids long. Between the trimmed V and J ends, which lost 2 bases and 2 bases, there was a span of 7 bases. As DNA, the CDR3 is TGCGCCAGCAGCTTAGAGGGAAACACTGAAGCTTTCTTT. Residues: CASSLEGNTEAFF.

This chain connects TRBV21-1 to TRBJ2-4; the table's D call, TRBD1, has no DNA check behind it. TRBV21-1 is termed a pseudogene. There are 16 residues in the CDR3. The CDR3 is CANPTALIPTKNIQYF. The CDR3, as DNA: TGTGCCAACCCAACAGCCTTAATTCCGACCAAAAACATTCAGTACTTC.

This chain uses TRBV5-1 with TRBJ1-5; the D gene is possibly TRBD1 (5 bases). Germline V gene data show CDR1 as SGHRS and CDR2 as YFSETQ. The length of the CDR3 is 17 residues. The V end was cut by 4 bases, the J end by 3 bases, with 20 bases between. The CDR3 reads CASSPGTWEKDNQPQHF. In DNA, the CDR3 is TGCGCCAGCAGCCCAGGGACTTGGGAGAAGGACAATCAGCCCCAGCATTTT.

This chain joins TRBV28 and TRBJ2-7, with 10 positions matching TRBD1. There are 14 residues in the CDR3. V lost 2 bases, J lost 2 bases, and 0 bases stayed unmatched. Germline CDR1 and CDR2: MDHEN and SYDVKM. Written as DNA, the CDR3 is TGTGCCAGCAGTTTAGGGACAGGGGCCTACGAGCAGTACTTC. Translation: CASSLGTGAYEQYF.